This entry lists 31 T cell receptor beta chains sequenced from one sample in a study of graft-versus-host responses after intestinal transplantation. Clones were read by immunoSEQ multiplex PCR, and TCRdb kept only the in-frame ones, dropping some. The repertoire consists of about 2,200 clones, with more than 35% occurring once and the leading ten covering approximately 30%. Plates contained roughly 200,000 CFSE-labeled responder cells and roughly 200,000 irradiated, violet-dye-labeled stimulator cells. Sequenced material: alloreactive CD8+ T cells from a mixed lymphocyte reaction culture, taken before transplantation. Subset of the sample: CFSE-low proliferating T cells sorted from approximately 6-day pre-transplant mixed lymphocyte reaction (GvH or HvG direction). The source of these receptors is a human patient who was an organ donor for intestinal transplantation.

This chain joins TRBV18 and TRBJ2-2; unclear D gene. The germline V gene has CDR1 KGHSH and CDR2 LQKENI. The CDR3 runs to 16 residues. V was cut by 0 bases and J by 3 bases, with 11 bases left in between. The CDR3 loop is CASSPPGRSYTGELFF. The CDR3 coding sequence is TGTGCCAGCTCACCACCGGGTAGAAGTTACACCGGGGAGCTGTTTTTT.

This clone was seen more than once but under ten times. This sample includes further DNA sequences coding for the same CDR3. The chain recombines TRBV11-2 with TRBJ1-5; a possible D gene is TRBD1 (6 bases). The CDR3 extends over 15 amino acids. The V gene's germline CDR1 is SGHAT and CDR2 FQNNGV. Deletions cut 5 bases from V and 0 bases from J, with 11 bases between. This chain's CDR3 is CASSEGHYSNQPQHF. The CDR3 DNA sequence: TGTGCCAGCAGCGAGGGACACTATAGCAATCAGCCCCAGCATTTT.

The CDR3, as DNA: TGTGCCAGCAGCTTAGATCCCGGGACAGAACTCTACGAGCAGTACTTC. Encoded protein: CASSLDPGTELYEQYF. This chain joins TRBV11-3 and TRBJ2-7; 7 nucleotides line up with TRBD1. The CDR3 is made up of 16 amino acids. The germline gives CDR1 SGHNT, CDR2 YENEEA. The V gene end was trimmed by 0 bases and the J gene end by 3 bases; junction bases not matched to a gene: 8.

The chain uses TRBV7-9 and TRBJ2-1; maybe TRBD1 (5 bases). Germline lookup yields CDR1 SEHNR and CDR2 FQNEAQ (reference sequence). The CDR3 runs 13 residues. V lost 1 base, J lost 9 bases, and 10 bases lay in between. CDR3 sequence (DNA): TGTGCCAGCAGCTTAGTAGGGGCAGGTGAGCAGTTCTTC. It specifies CASSLVGAGEQFF.

This clone was seen a few times. This chain links TRBV29-1 with TRBJ1-2; 9 nucleotides align to TRBD1. The germline gives CDR1 SQVTM, CDR2 ANQGSEA. The V segment lost 3 bases and the J segment 3 bases; nucleotides outside the gene matches: 8. The CDR3 runs 15 residues. The CDR3 reads CSVDYSDRGYYGYTF. CDR3 in DNA: TGCAGCGTTGACTACTCGGACAGGGGATACTATGGCTACACCTTC.

This clone has only a few counts. The rearrangement links TRBV6-5 to TRBJ2-7; D not certain. V lost 6 bases to trimming and J lost 2 bases, with 11 bases between them. Germline assignment: CDR1 MNHEY and CDR2 SVGAGI. CDR3 length equals 13 residues. In DNA, the CDR3 is TGTGCCAGCAGCCCCGGTTCGGCCTACGAGCAGTACTTC. Translation gives CASSPGSAYEQYF.

The V gene is TRBV18, the J gene TRBJ2-2; D gene uncertain. V lost 3 bases, J lost 4 bases, and 6 bases lay in between. The CDR3 has 13 amino acids. Germline lookup yields CDR1 KGHSH and CDR2 LQKENI. CDR3 loop: CASSPLLTGELFF. DNA for the CDR3: TGTGCCAGCTCACCCCTTCTCACCGGGGAGCTGTTTTTT. Supplemented by reference TRBV18 and TRBJ2-2, the full variable domain reads NAGVMQNPRHLVRRRGQEARLRCSPMKGHSHVYWYRQLPEEGLKFMVYLQKENIIDESGMPKERFSAEFPKEGPSILRIQQVVRGDSAAYFCASSPLLTGELFFGEGSRLTVL.

This clone turned up a few times. V gene TRBV28 combines with J gene TRBJ2-7; D ambiguous. Germline V lookup: CDR1 MDHEN, CDR2 SYDVKM. The CDR3 is 13 residues long. V dropped 2 bases and J dropped 0 bases, with 5 bases sitting between them. This CDR3 reads CASSLGSSYEQYF. Here the CDR3 DNA reads TGTGCCAGCAGTTTAGGTAGCTCCTACGAGCAGTACTTC.

The rearrangement joins TRBV27 to TRBJ2-1, with 9 positions matching TRBD1. The V segment lost 7 bases and the J segment 4 bases; nucleotides outside the gene matches: 8. Germline lookup yields CDR1 MNHEY and CDR2 SMNVEV (reference sequence). There are 15 residues in the CDR3. CDR3 nucleotides: TGTGCCAGCACCGTCCGGGACAGGGAGTACAATGAGCAGTTCTTC. It translates to CASTVRDREYNEQFF.

On this clone itself: The junction shows a germline mismatch at one end, possibly a read error. Other DNA sequences from this sample encode an identical CDR3 as well. The rearrangement joins TRBV7-6 to TRBJ1-2; 7 nucleotides agree with TRBD1. This CDR3 comprises 13 residues. Germline loops: CDR1 SGHVS, CDR2 FNYEAQ. CDR3 loop: CASSLTGDHGYTF. In DNA, the CDR3 is TGTGCCAGCAGCCTAACAGGGGATCATGGCTACACTTTC.

The rearrangement uses TRBV11-3 and TRBJ2-3; D gene unclear. Germline CDR1 reads SGHNT; CDR2 reads YENEEA. The CDR3 is 12 residues long. V dropped 1 base and J dropped 6 bases, with 5 bases sitting between them. The CDR3 here is CASSLASDTQYF. The CDR3, as DNA: TGTGCCAGCAGCTTAGCATCCGATACGCAGTATTTT.

The rearrangement links TRBV30 to TRBJ1-3, with unresolved D. The V and J ends lost 0 bases and 3 bases respectively, with 15 bases between them. The CDR3 covers 16 residues. Per the germline V gene, CDR1 is GTSNPN and CDR2 is SVGIG (reference sequence). Here the CDR3 reads CAWSVGSGIGGNTIYF. In DNA form, the CDR3 reads TGTGCCTGGAGTGTAGGGTCCGGGATCGGTGGAAACACCATATATTTT.

This clone was recorded a few times. The V and J genes are TRBV6-5 and TRBJ1-2; TRBD1 matches 7 bases. The V gene's germline CDR1 is MNHEY and CDR2 SVGAGI. After removal of 4 bases from V and 11 bases from J, the junction contained 10 bases not matched to a gene. The CDR3 is 13 residues long. The DNA for the CDR3 is TGTGCCAGCAGTTTTACGACAGGGACAAGTTACACCTTC. Translated, it gives CASSFTTGTSYTF.

By its share, this clone is medium-sized. The V and J genes are TRBV6-5 and TRBJ1-5; D may be TRBD1 (6 bases). With 5 bases removed from V and 4 bases from J, the gap between germline ends came to 15 bases. Per germline, CDR1 MNHEY and CDR2 SVGAGI. The CDR3 spans 15 residues. The CDR3 loop is CASSKNAGTNQPQHF. The CDR3 region has the DNA TGTGCCAGCAGTAAAAACGCGGGGACAAATCAGCCCCAGCATTTT.

This clone occurred a few times. V usage is TRBV2 and J usage is TRBJ1-2; D gene uncertain. The CDR3 length is 11 residues. Trimming cost V 4 bases and J 3 bases, with 3 bases left between them. CDR1 is SNHLY and CDR2 is FYNNEI in the germline V gene. This CDR3 reads CASSVDYGYTF. The CDR3 region has the DNA TGTGCCAGCAGTGTTGACTATGGCTACACCTTC.

CDR3 nucleotides: TGTGCCAGCAGTTTTGGGCGATGGGATACGCAGTATTTT. Translating gives CASSFGRWDTQYF. The chain carries TRBV27 and TRBJ2-3, with D unclear. The CDR3 covers 13 residues. CDR1 is MNHEY and CDR2 is SMNVEV in the germline V gene (reference sequence). Trimming cost V 3 bases and J 6 bases, with 10 bases left between them.

The gene calls are TRBV7-9 and TRBJ2-7; perhaps TRBD2 as D (6 bases). The CDR3 has 15 amino acids. CDR1 and CDR2 from the germline V gene are SEHNR and FQNEAQ (reference sequence). Trimming took 2 bases from V and 7 from J, leaving 18 bases between them. CDR3 nucleotide sequence: TGTGCCAGCAGCTTACCCTTGGGGAGGTCGAGGGAGCAGTACTTC. Its translation: CASSLPLGRSREQYF. The whole variable domain, remainder taken from reference TRBV7-9 and TRBJ2-7, is DTGVSQNPRHKITKRGQNVTFRCDPISEHNRLYWYRQTLGQGPEFLTYFQNEAQLEKSRLLSDRFSAERPKGSFSTLEIQRTEQGDSAMYLCASSLPLGRSREQYFGPGTRLTVT.

The chain has TRBV29-1 and TRBJ2-5, with no clear D. There are 11 residues in the CDR3. The V end lost 4 bases, the J end lost 4 bases, and 7 bases lay between the germline ends. Germline values: CDR1 SQVTM, CDR2 ANQGSEA. The CDR3 here is CSVVSSETQYF. Here the CDR3 DNA reads TGCAGCGTTGTGTCCTCAGAGACCCAGTACTTC.

This chain connects TRBV7-8 to TRBJ1-5; D call uncertain. The CDR3 totals 15 residues. V was cut by 2 bases and J by 3 bases, with 11 bases left in between. Germline V gene lookup returns CDR1 SGHVS and CDR2 FQNEAQ. Here the CDR3 reads CASSLFEQSNQPQHF. In DNA form, the CDR3 reads TGTGCCAGCAGCTTATTTGAGCAGTCCAATCAGCCCCAGCATTTT.

This chain uses TRBV5-1 with TRBJ1-2; maybe TRBD1 (5 bases). V lost 4 bases, J lost 5 bases, and 15 bases lay in between. CDR1 is SGHRS and CDR2 is YFSETQ in the germline V gene. CDR3 size: 14 residues. The CDR3 region is CASSGTGASYGYTF. For the CDR3, the DNA is TGCGCCAGCAGCGGCACAGGCGCCTCTTATGGCTACACCTTC.

This clone appeared a single time. The genes are TRBV27 and TRBJ2-7; 12 bases agree with TRBD2. V shed 5 bases and J 2 bases; nucleotides not matched to a gene: 10. This CDR3 comprises 17 residues. The germline V gene has CDR1 MNHEY and CDR2 SMNVEV (reference sequence). The DNA for the CDR3 is TGTGCCAGCAGTCCCCCCGGACTAGCGGGGATACCCTACGAGCAGTACTTC. Encoded protein: CASSPPGLAGIPYEQYF.

Of note for this clone: Other DNA sequences in the sample encode the same CDR3. The chain employs TRBV6-1 and TRBJ2-4, with a weak D call TRBD2 (5 bases). V shed 11 bases and J shed 7 bases, with 15 bases lying between them. The germline gives CDR1 MNHNS, CDR2 SASEGT. The CDR3 contains 12 residues. CDR3 nucleotide sequence: TGTGCCCACCGGGGAGCTGAGAACATTCAGTACTTC. This translates into CAHRGAENIQYF.

This clone was seen a few times. V usage is TRBV2 and J usage is TRBJ1-2, with D uncertain. The germline V gene has CDR1 SNHLY and CDR2 FYNNEI. V shed 2 bases and J shed 8 bases, with 9 bases lying between them. The CDR3 totals 12 residues. The CDR3 DNA follows: TGTGCCAGCAGTGAAACTGCCTGGGGCTACACCTTC. Amino acid sequence: CASSETAWGYTF. Together with reference TRBV2 and TRBJ1-2, the CDR3 gives the full variable domain: EPEVTQTPSHQVTQMGQEVILRCVPISNHLYFYWYRQILGQKVEFLVSFYNNEISEKSEIFDDQFSVERPDGSNFTLKIRSTKLEDSAMYFCASSETAWGYTFGSGTRLTVV.

This chain links TRBV6-6 with TRBJ2-7; 10 bases map to TRBD1. The junction had 7 bases not matched to a gene; V was cut back by 6 bases and J by 2 bases. Germline V gene lookup returns CDR1 MNHNY and CDR2 SVGAGI (reference sequence). The CDR3 contains 15 residues. CDR3 region: CASSPRQGAAYEQYF. CDR3 nucleotide sequence: TGTGCCAGCAGCCCGAGACAGGGGGCGGCCTACGAGCAGTACTTC.

The V and J genes are TRBV2 and TRBJ2-7, with D uncertain. The CDR3 consists of 14 residues. Germline V gene sequence: CDR1 SNHLY, CDR2 FYNNEI. Trimming pared 2 bases from V and 2 bases from J, leaving 10 bases between. The CDR3 bases are TGTGCCAGCAGTGAACGTGGGTACACCTACGAGCAGTACTTC. This translates into CASSERGYTYEQYF.

The chain uses TRBV7-9 and TRBJ2-5, with D perhaps being TRBD1 or TRBD2 (5 bases each). The CDR3 totals 15 residues. V was pared by 5 bases and J by 5 bases, with 18 bases between. Germline lookup yields CDR1 SEHNR and CDR2 FQNEAQ (reference sequence). In DNA, the CDR3 is TGTGCCAGCAGCCCAAGGGGAACTAGGCTGGAGACCCAGTACTTC. This gives the protein CASSPRGTRLETQYF. The full variable domain, rest sourced from reference TRBV7-9 and TRBJ2-5, is DTGVSQNPRHKITKRGQNVTFRCDPISEHNRLYWYRQTLGQGPEFLTYFQNEAQLEKSRLLSDRFSAERPKGSFSTLEIQRTEQGDSAMYLCASSPRGTRLETQYFGPGTRLLVL.

This chain connects TRBV9 to TRBJ2-2; D remains ambiguous. Between the trimmed V and J ends, which lost 4 bases and 3 bases, there was a span of 10 bases. The CDR3 runs 14 residues. Per the germline V gene, CDR1 is SGDLS and CDR2 is YYNGEE. The CDR3 loop reads CASSSRTYTGELFF. CDR3 bases: TGTGCCAGCAGCTCCCGGACCTACACCGGGGAGCTGTTTTTT.

The chain couples TRBV7-3 to TRBJ1-6; D is unresolved. There are 17 residues in the CDR3. V lost 2 bases and J 4 bases, leaving 15 bases between the germline ends. CDR1 is SGHTA, CDR2 FQGTGA, per germline. This CDR3 is CASSLYCGQQYNSPLHF. CDR3 bases: TGTGCCAGCAGCTTATACTGTGGGCAGCAATATAATTCACCCCTCCACTTT.

This clone was counted only a few times. The V and J genes are TRBV27 and TRBJ1-5, with a possible D match to TRBD1 (5 bases). Germline CDR1 MNHEY, CDR2 SMNVEV (reference sequence). The CDR3 extends over 14 amino acids. Trimming pared 3 bases from V and 5 bases from J, leaving 11 bases between. Here the CDR3 DNA reads TGTGCCAGCAGTTTGGGGGGAGCAGATCAGCCCCAGCATTTT. Translating gives CASSLGGADQPQHF.

This clone was detected once. This chain joins TRBV5-5 and TRBJ2-5, with a tentative D call TRBD2 (6 bases). The closer fit of TRBJ2-7 to the DNA end suggests the J call may be wrong. Germline loops: CDR1 SGHKS, CDR2 YYEKEE (reference sequence). The CDR3 contains 16 residues. The CDR3 reads CASSLVRRGSSDEQYF. The CDR3, as DNA: TGTGCCAGCAGCTTGGTTAGAAGGGGCTCTAGCGACGAGCAGTACTTC.

The V and J genes are TRBV2 and TRBJ1-1, with D possibly TRBD1 on 5 matching bases. This CDR3 region has 15 residues. CDR1 SNHLY and CDR2 FYNNEI come from the germline V gene. The ends were cut back, 5 bases at V and 1 base at J, with 14 bases in the middle. The CDR3 region has the DNA TGTGCCAGCAGTCCCCCACTGCAGGGGAACACTGAAGCTTTCTTT. Translated: CASSPPLQGNTEAFF.